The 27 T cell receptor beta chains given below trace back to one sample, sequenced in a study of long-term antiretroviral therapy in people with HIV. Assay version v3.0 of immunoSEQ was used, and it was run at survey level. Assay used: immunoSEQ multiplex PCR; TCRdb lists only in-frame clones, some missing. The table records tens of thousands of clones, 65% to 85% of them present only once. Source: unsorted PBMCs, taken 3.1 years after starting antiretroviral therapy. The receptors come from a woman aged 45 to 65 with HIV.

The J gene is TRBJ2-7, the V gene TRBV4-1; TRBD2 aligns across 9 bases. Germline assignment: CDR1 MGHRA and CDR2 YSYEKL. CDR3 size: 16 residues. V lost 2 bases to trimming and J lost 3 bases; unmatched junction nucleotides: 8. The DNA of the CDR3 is TGCGCCAGCAGCCAATCCGCGCGGGGGGGCTACTACGAGCAGTACTTC. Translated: CASSQSARGGYYEQYF.

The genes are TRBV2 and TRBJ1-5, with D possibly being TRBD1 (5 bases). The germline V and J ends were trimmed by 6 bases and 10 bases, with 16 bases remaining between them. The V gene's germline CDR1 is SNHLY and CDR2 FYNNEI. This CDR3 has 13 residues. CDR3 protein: CASRRGGSGPQHF. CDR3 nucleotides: TGTGCCAGCAGGAGGGGAGGCAGCGGACCCCAGCATTTT.

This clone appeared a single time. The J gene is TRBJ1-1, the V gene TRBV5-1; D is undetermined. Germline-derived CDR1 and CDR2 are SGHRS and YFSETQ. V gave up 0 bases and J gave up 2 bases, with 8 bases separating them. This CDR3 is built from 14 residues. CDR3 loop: CASSLGGFNTEAFF. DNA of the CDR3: TGCGCCAGCAGCTTGGGCGGGTTCAACACTGAAGCTTTCTTT.

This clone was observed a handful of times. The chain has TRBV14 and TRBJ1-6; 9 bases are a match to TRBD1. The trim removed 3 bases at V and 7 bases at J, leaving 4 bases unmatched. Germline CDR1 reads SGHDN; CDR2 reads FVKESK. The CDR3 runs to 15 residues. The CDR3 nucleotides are TGTGCCAGCAGCCAGGGACAGGGAAGGAATTCACCCCTCCACTTT. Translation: CASSQGQGRNSPLHF.

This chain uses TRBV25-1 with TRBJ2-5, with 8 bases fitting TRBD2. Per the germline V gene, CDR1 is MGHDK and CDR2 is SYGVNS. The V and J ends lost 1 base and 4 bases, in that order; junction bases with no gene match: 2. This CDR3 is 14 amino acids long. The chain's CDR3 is CASSEFRGGETQYF. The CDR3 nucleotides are TGTGCCAGCAGTGAATTTCGGGGGGGAGAGACCCAGTACTTC.

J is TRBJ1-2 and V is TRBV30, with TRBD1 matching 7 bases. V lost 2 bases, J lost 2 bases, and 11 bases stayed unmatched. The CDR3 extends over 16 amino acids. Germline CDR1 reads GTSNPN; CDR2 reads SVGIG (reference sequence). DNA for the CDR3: TGTGCCTGGAGTCCTCCCGGGGCAGGGGGGAACTATGGCTACACCTTC. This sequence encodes CAWSPPGAGGNYGYTF. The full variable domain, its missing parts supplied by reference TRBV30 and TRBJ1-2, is SQTIHQWPATLVQPVGSPLSLECTVEGTSNPNLYWYRQAAGRGLQLLFYSVGIGQISSEVPQNLSASRPQDRQFILSSKKLLLSDSGFYLCAWSPPGAGGNYGYTFGSGTRLTVV.

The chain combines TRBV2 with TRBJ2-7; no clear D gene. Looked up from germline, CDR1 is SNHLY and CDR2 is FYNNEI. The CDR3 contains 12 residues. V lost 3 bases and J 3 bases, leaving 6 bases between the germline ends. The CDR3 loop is CASSDSVYEQYV. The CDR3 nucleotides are TGTGCCAGCAGTGACAGCGTCTACGAGCAGTACGTC.

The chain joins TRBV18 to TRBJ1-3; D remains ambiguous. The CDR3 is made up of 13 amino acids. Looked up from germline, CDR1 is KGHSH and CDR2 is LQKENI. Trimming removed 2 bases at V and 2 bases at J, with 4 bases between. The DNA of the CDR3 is TGTGCCAGCTCACCAGGTGCTGGAAACACCATATATTTT. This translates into CASSPGAGNTIYF.

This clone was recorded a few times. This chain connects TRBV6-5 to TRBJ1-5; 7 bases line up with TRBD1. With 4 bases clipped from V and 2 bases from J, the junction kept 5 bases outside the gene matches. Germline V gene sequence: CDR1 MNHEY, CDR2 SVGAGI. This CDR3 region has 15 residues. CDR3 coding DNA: TGTGCCAGCAGTTCTGGACAGGAGGGCAATCAGCCCCAGCATTTT. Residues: CASSSGQEGNQPQHF.

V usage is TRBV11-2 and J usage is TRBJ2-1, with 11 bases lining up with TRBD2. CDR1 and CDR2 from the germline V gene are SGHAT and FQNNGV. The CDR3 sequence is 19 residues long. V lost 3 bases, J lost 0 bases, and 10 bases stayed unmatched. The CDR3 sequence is CASSFSGLAAQSSYNEQFF. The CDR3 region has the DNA TGTGCCAGCAGCTTTTCGGGACTAGCGGCCCAGAGCTCCTACAATGAGCAGTTCTTC. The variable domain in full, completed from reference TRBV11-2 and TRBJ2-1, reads EAGVAQSPRYKIIEKRQSVAFWCNPISGHATLYWYQQILGQGPKLLIQFQNNGVVDDSQLPKDRFSAERLKGVDSTLKIQPAKLEDSAVYLCASSFSGLAAQSSYNEQFFGPGTRLTVL.

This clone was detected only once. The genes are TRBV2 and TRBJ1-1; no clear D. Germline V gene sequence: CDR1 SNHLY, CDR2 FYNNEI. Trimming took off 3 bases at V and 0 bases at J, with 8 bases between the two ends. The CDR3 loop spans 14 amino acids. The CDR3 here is CASSEETMNTEAFF. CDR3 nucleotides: TGTGCCAGCAGTGAGGAGACAATGAACACTGAAGCTTTCTTT.

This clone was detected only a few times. CDR3 protein: CAISESGYGYTF. The CDR3 bases are TGTGCCATCAGTGAATCAGGCTATGGCTACACCTTC. The rearrangement uses TRBV10-3 and TRBJ1-2; D remains ambiguous. Trimming removed 3 bases from V and 4 bases from J, with 6 bases in between. The CDR3 is 12 residues long. The germline V gene encodes CDR1 ENHRY and CDR2 SYGVKD.

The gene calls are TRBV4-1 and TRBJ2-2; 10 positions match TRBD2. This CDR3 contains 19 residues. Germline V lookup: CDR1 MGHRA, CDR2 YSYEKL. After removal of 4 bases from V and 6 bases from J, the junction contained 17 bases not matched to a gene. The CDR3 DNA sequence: TGCGCCAGCAGCCCCCGGCAGCGGGGGGGGATTTTTTTCGCCGGGGAGCTGTTTTTT. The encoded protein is CASSPRQRGGIFFAGELFF.

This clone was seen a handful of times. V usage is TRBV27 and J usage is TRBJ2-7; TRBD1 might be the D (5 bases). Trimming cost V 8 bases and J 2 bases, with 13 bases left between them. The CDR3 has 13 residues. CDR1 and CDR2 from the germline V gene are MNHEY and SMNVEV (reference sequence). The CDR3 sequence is CASSYGAAYEQYF. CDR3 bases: TGTGCCAGCTCCTATGGGGCCGCCTACGAGCAGTACTTC.

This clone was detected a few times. The CDR3 bases are TGTGCCAGCAGCTTAGCCGTGAGAGGCGCCGGGGAGCTGTTTTTT. It codes for CASSLAVRGAGELFF. The chain has TRBV7-9 and TRBJ2-2; D gene unclear. The germline V and J ends were trimmed by 0 bases and 6 bases, with 11 bases remaining between them. Germline V gene lookup returns CDR1 SEHNR and CDR2 FQNEAQ (reference sequence). CDR3 length: 15 residues. The entire variable domain, with the rest obtained from reference TRBV7-9 and TRBJ2-2, is as follows: DTGVSQNPRHKITKRGQNVTFRCDPISEHNRLYWYRQTLGQGPEFLTYFQNEAQLEKSRLLSDRFSAERPKGSFSTLEIQRTEQGDSAMYLCASSLAVRGAGELFFGEGSRLTVL.

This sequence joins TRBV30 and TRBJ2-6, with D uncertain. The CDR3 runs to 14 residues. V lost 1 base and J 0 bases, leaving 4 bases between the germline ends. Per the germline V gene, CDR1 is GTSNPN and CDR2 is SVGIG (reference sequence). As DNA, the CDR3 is TGTGCCTGGAGTGGGATCTCTGGGGCCAACGTCCTGACTTTC. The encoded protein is CAWSGISGANVLTF.

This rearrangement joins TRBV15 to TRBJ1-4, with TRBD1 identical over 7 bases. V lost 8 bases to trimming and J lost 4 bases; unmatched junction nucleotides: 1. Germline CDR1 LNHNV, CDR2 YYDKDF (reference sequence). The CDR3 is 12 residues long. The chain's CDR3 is CATGQVNEKLFF. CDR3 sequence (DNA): TGTGCCACCGGACAGGTTAATGAAAAACTGTTTTTT.

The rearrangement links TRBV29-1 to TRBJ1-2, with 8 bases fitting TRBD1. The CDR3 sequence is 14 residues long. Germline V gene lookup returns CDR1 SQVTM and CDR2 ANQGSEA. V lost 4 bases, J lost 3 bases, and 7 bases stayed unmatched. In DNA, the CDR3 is TGCAGCGTTGCCCCCGGGACAGGTTACTATGGCTACACCTTC. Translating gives CSVAPGTGYYGYTF. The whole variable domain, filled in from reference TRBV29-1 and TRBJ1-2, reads SAVISQKPSRDICQRGTSLTIQCQVDSQVTMMFWYRQQPGQSLTLIATANQGSEATYESGFVIDKFPISRPNLTFSTLTVSNMSPEDSSIYLCSVAPGTGYYGYTFGSGTRLTVV.

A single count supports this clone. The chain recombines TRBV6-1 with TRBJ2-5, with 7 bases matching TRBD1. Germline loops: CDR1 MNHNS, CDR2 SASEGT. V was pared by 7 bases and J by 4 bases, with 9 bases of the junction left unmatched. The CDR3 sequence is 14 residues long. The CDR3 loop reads CASTIIRTGETQYF. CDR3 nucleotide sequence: TGTGCCAGCACCATCATAAGGACAGGAGAGACCCAGTACTTC.

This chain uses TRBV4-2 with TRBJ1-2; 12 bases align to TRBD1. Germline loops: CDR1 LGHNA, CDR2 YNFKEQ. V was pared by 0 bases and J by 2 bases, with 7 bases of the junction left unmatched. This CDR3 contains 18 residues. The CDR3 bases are TGTGCCAGCAGCCAAGACCGGGACAGGGGGCTAAGGAACTATGGCTACACCTTC. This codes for CASSQDRDRGLRNYGYTF.

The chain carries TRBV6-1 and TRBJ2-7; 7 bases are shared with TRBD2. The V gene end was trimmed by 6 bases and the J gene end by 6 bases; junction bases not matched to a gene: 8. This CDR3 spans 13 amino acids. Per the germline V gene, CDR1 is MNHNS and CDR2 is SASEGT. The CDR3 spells CASRLGTNLEQYF. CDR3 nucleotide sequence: TGTGCCAGCAGGCTAGGGACTAATCTCGAGCAGTACTTC.

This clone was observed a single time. Here the CDR3 reads CASRGAEGAYNEQFF. The CDR3 DNA reads TGTGCCAGCCGAGGGGCAGAAGGCGCGTACAATGAGCAGTTCTTC. This chain links TRBV27 with TRBJ2-1; TRBD1 or TRBD2 may be the D gene (5 bases each). Looked up from germline, CDR1 is MNHEY and CDR2 is SMNVEV (reference sequence). Trimming cost V 8 bases and J 4 bases, with 18 bases left between them. The length of the CDR3 is 15 residues.

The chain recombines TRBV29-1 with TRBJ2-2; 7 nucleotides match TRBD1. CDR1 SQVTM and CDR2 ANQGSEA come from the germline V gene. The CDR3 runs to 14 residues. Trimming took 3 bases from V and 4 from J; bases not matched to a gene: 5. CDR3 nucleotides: TGCAGCGTTGAGGGCAGGGGGTCCACCGGGGAGCTGTTTTTT. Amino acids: CSVEGRGSTGELFF.

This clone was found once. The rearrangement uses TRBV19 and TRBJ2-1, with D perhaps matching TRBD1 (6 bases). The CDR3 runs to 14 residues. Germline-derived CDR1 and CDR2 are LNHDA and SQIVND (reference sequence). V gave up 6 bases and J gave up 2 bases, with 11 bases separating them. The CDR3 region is CASRQGTTYNEQFF. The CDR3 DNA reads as TGTGCCAGTAGACAAGGGACAACCTACAATGAGCAGTTCTTC.

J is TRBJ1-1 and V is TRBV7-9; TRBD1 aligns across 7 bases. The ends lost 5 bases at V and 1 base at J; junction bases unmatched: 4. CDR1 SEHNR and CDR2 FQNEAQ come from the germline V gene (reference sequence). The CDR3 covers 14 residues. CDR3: CASSPGQANTEAFF. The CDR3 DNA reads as TGTGCCAGCAGCCCCGGACAGGCGAACACTGAAGCTTTCTTT.

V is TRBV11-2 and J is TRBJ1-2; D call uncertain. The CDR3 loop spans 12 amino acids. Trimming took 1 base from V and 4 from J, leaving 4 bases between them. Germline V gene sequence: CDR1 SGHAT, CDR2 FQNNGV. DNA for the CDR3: TGTGCCAGCAGCTTAGGGGGCTATGGCTACACCTTC. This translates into CASSLGGYGYTF.

CDR3 sequence reads: CASSLSWWGNTGELFF. Written as DNA, the CDR3 is TGTGCCAGCAGTTTATCGTGGTGGGGTAACACCGGGGAGCTGTTTTTT. The chain uses TRBV27 and TRBJ2-2; no clear D gene. V lost 0 bases and J lost 2, with 10 bases in between. The CDR3 is 16 residues long. Per the germline V gene, CDR1 is MNHEY and CDR2 is SMNVEV (reference sequence).